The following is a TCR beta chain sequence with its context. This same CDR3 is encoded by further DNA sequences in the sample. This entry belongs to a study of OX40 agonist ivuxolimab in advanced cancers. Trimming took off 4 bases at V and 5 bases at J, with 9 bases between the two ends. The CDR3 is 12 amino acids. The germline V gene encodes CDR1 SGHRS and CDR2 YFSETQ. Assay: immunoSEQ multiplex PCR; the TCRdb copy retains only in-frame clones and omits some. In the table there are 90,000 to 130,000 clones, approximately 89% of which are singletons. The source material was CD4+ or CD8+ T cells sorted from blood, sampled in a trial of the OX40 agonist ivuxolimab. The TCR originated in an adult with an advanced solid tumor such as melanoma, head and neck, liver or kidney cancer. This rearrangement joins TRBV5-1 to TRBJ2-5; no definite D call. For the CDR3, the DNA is TGCGCCAGCAGCCGTCCGATGGAGACCCAGTACTTC. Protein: CASSRPMETQYF.